Listed below are T cell receptor beta chains from one sample, sequenced in a study of vaccination and CD4 T cells after COVID-19. These receptors have no known antigen. TCRdb used MiXCR to reprocess the PCR reads, holding one entry per CDR3 protein. Found here are about 3,400 distinct CDR3 sequences, 44% of them singletons; the top ten hold more than 40%. What was sequenced was CD4+ T cells from blood, cultured in vitro. The receptors were gathered from a human donor who had recovered from COVID-19. The CDR3 runs from the conserved cysteine through the conserved F or W. D genes are given only for firm matches. Clone size is not always given. Where it is, it says once, few, many or a class for expanded clones.

V gene: TRBV18; CDR3 length: 15; D gene: TRBD1; clone size: NA; J gene: TRBJ2-7; CDR3 protein: CASSPRTGSSYEQYF; CDR3 DNA: TGTGCCAGCTCACCAAGGACAGGGAGCTCCTACGAGCAGTACTTC
V gene: TRBV6-2/TRBV6-3; CDR3 length: 13; D gene: TRBD2; clone size: NA; J gene: TRBJ2-5; CDR3 protein: CASRISGSETQYF; CDR3 DNA: TGTGCCAGCAGAATTAGCGGGAGTGAGACCCAGTACTTC
V gene: TRBV11-2; CDR3 length: 12; D gene: TRBD1; clone size: few; J gene: TRBJ1-2; CDR3 protein: CASSVRGRGYTF; CDR3 DNA: TGTGCCAGCAGCGTCAGGGGGCGCGGCTACACCTTC
V gene: TRBV2; CDR3 length: 14; D gene: TRBD1; clone size: NA; J gene: TRBJ1-5; CDR3 protein: CASTSGGRSQPQHF; CDR3 DNA: TGTGCCAGCACCTCAGGGGGGAGGTCTCAGCCCCAGCATTTT
V gene: TRBV11-3; CDR3 length: 16; D gene: TRBD2; clone size: NA; J gene: TRBJ2-3; CDR3 protein: CASSPPLAASTDTQYF; CDR3 DNA: TGTGCCAGCAGCCCCCCCCTAGCGGCTAGCACAGATACGCAGTATTTT
V gene: TRBV4-1; CDR3 length: 17; D gene: NA; clone size: few; J gene: TRBJ1-5; CDR3 protein: CASSLRTGNLRNQPQHF; CDR3 DNA: TGCGCCAGCAGCCTGCGAACAGGGAACCTTAGGAATCAGCCCCAGCATTTT
V gene: TRBV6-1; CDR3 length: 14; D gene: NA; clone size: NA; J gene: TRBJ1-3; CDR3 protein: CASSEPGTGNTIYF; CDR3 DNA: TGTGCCAGCAGTGAACCAGGGACTGGAAACACCATATATTTT
V gene: TRBV5-4; CDR3 length: 14; D gene: NA; clone size: NA; J gene: TRBJ2-6; CDR3 protein: CASSQDNGANVLTF; CDR3 DNA: TGTGCCAGCAGCCAAGACAATGGGGCCAACGTCCTGACTTTC
V gene: TRBV6-1; CDR3 length: 13; D gene: TRBD1; clone size: NA; J gene: TRBJ1-3; CDR3 protein: CASRQGSGNTIYF; CDR3 DNA: TGTGCCAGCCGACAGGGCTCTGGAAACACCATATATTTT
V gene: TRBV6-1; CDR3 length: 12; D gene: NA; clone size: NA; J gene: TRBJ1-1; CDR3 protein: CASSLTNPRAFF; CDR3 DNA: TGTGCCAGCAGTCTCACGAACCCGAGGGCTTTCTTT
V gene: TRBV6-1; CDR3 length: 13; D gene: TRBD2; clone size: few; J gene: TRBJ2-3; CDR3 protein: CASSLAGADTQYF; CDR3 DNA: TGTGCCAGCAGCCTAGCGGGGGCAGATACGCAGTATTTT
V gene: TRBV7-8; CDR3 length: 16; D gene: TRBD1; clone size: NA; J gene: TRBJ2-5; CDR3 protein: CASSLGSDRVGETQYF; CDR3 DNA: TGTGCCAGCAGCTTAGGGTCGGACAGGGTGGGAGAGACCCAGTACTTC
V gene: TRBV7-2; CDR3 length: 16; D gene: NA; clone size: NA; J gene: TRBJ2-5; CDR3 protein: CASSRSGRGSKRGQYF; CDR3 DNA: TGTGCCAGCAGCCGATCTGGGCGGGGCAGTAAGAGAGGCCAGTACTTC
V gene: TRBV20-1; CDR3 length: 11; D gene: NA; clone size: NA; J gene: TRBJ1-3; CDR3 protein: CSASFGDTIYF; CDR3 DNA: TGCAGTGCTAGTTTCGGGGACACCATATATTTT
V gene: TRBV2; CDR3 length: 16; D gene: TRBD2; clone size: NA; J gene: TRBJ2-5; CDR3 protein: CASTALLAGDSETQYF; CDR3 DNA: TGTGCCAGCACCGCCTTACTAGCGGGAGATTCAGAGACCCAGTACTTC
V gene: TRBV2; CDR3 length: 14; D gene: NA; clone size: few; J gene: TRBJ2-1; CDR3 protein: CASSPGTSYNEQFF; CDR3 DNA: TGTGCCAGCAGTCCCGGGACCTCATACAATGAGCAGTTCTTC
V gene: TRBV5-1; CDR3 length: 14; D gene: TRBD2; clone size: NA; J gene: TRBJ2-3; CDR3 protein: CASRDPGGADTQYF; CDR3 DNA: TGCGCCAGCAGGGATCCGGGGGGGGCAGATACGCAGTATTTT
V gene: TRBV7-9; CDR3 length: 13; D gene: NA; clone size: few; J gene: TRBJ2-7; CDR3 protein: CASSNPTFGEQYF; CDR3 DNA: TGTGCCAGCAGCAATCCCACCTTCGGCGAGCAGTACTTC
V gene: TRBV4-2; CDR3 length: 16; D gene: TRBD2; clone size: NA; J gene: TRBJ2-5; CDR3 protein: CASSQDLAGGPVTQYF; CDR3 DNA: TGTGCCAGCAGCCAAGATCTAGCGGGAGGGCCTGTGACCCAGTACTTC
V gene: TRBV2; CDR3 length: 14; D gene: NA; clone size: NA; J gene: TRBJ2-1; CDR3 protein: CASSAGTRSEEQFF; CDR3 DNA: TGTGCCAGCTCTGCTGGGACTCGTAGTGAGGAGCAGTTCTTC
V gene: TRBV19; CDR3 length: 15; D gene: NA; clone size: NA; J gene: TRBJ2-1; CDR3 protein: CASSTDNVGTSEQFF; CDR3 DNA: TGTGCCAGTAGTACAGACAACGTTGGAACAAGTGAGCAGTTCTTC
V gene: TRBV27; CDR3 length: 13; D gene: NA; clone size: few; J gene: TRBJ1-6; CDR3 protein: CASSFGYNSPLHF; CDR3 DNA: TGTGCCAGCAGTTTTGGGTATAATTCACCCCTCCACTTT
V gene: TRBV20-1; CDR3 length: 15; D gene: TRBD2; clone size: medium-sized; J gene: TRBJ2-3; CDR3 protein: CSARKDLAGPDTQYF; CDR3 DNA: TGCAGTGCTAGAAAGGATCTAGCGGGACCAGATACGCAGTATTTT